Listed below are T cell receptor beta chains from one sample, sequenced in a study of regulatory T cells in long-lasting Graves disease. TCRdb processed the multiplex PCR reads anew with MiXCR; each CDR3 protein has one entry. The table lists around 500,000 distinct CDR3 sequences, around 20% of them singletons. Material: peripheral blood mononuclear cells (PBMCs), obtained when the disease was refractory, from a patient treated with antithyroid drugs. The receptors were sampled from a female donor with Graves disease. CDR3s include the opening cysteine and the closing phenylalanine or tryptophan. Fields, in order: D gene, J gene, clone size, V gene, CDR3 protein, CDR3 DNA. The D gene is left open where the match is weak. Clone size appears in some rows only: once, few, many, or a class for an expanded clone.

NA | TRBJ2-2 | NA | TRBV6-5 | CACSYSNVGLNTGELFF | TGTGCCTGCAGTTACTCGAATGTCGGGCTTAACACCGGGGAGCTGTTTTTT
NA | TRBJ1-1 | many | TRBV30 | CAFTTGGITEAFF | TGTGCCTTCACCACCGGGGGTATCACTGAAGCTTTCTTT
NA | TRBJ1-4 | NA | TRBV19 | CASSIRGGEKLFF | TGTGCCAGTAGTATTAGGGGTGGCGAAAAACTGTTTTTT
NA | TRBJ1-5 | many | TRBV12-3/TRBV12-4 | CASTLAPNQPQHF | TGTGCCAGCACCTTAGCCCCAAATCAGCCCCAGCATTTT
TRBD2 | TRBJ2-5 | many | TRBV11-2 | CASSPGLIGQETQYF | TGTGCCAGCAGCCCGGGACTAATAGGCCAAGAGACCCAGTACTTC
NA | TRBJ1-2 | many | TRBV13 | CASSLGQGSLEGYTF | TGTGCCAGCAGCTTAGGACAGGGTTCGTTGGAAGGCTACACCTTC
NA | TRBJ2-7 | many | TRBV2 | CASSEALGPYEQYF | TGTGCCAGCAGTGAAGCGCTTGGGCCCTACGAGCAGTACTTC
NA | TRBJ2-6 | NA | TRBV6-6 | CASSYSGPIVLTF | TGTGCCAGCAGTTACTCGGGGCCTATAGTCCTGACTTTC
NA | TRBJ2-1 | NA | TRBV2 | CASSGSSSSYNEQFF | TGTGCCAGCAGTGGCTCCTCGAGCTCCTACAATGAGCAGTTCTTC
NA | TRBJ1-4 | many | TRBV27 | CASSPLETEGASEKLFF | TGTGCCAGCAGCCCGCTAGAGACGGAAGGGGCGAGCGAAAAACTGTTTTTT
TRBD2 | TRBJ2-7 | many | TRBV27 | CASSLFTTSGSLYEQYF | TGTGCCAGCAGTCTATTCACGACTAGCGGGAGCTTGTACGAGCAGTACTTC
TRBD2 | TRBJ2-3 | NA | TRBV27 | CATRAGGGTDTQYF | TGTGCCACCAGGGCGGGAGGGGGGACAGATACGCAGTATTTT
NA | TRBJ2-5 | few | TRBV29-1 | CSVASGAGETQYF | TGCAGCGTCGCATCAGGGGCGGGGGAGACCCAGTACTTC
NA | TRBJ1-5 | once | TRBV20-1 | CSARDHGGLQPQHF | TGCAGTGCTAGAGATCACGGGGGGCTACAGCCCCAGCATTTT
TRBD2 | TRBJ2-5 | NA | TRBV27 | CASSRGTSGIEAQYF | TGTGCCAGCAGCCGAGGGACTAGCGGGATAGAGGCCCAGTACTTC
NA | TRBJ1-4 | NA | TRBV14 | CASSGAGSFNEKLFF | TGTGCCAGCAGCGGAGCCGGGAGTTTTAATGAAAAACTGTTTTTT
TRBD1 | TRBJ2-7 | many | TRBV12-3/TRBV12-4 | CASGQGNYEQYF | TGTGCCAGCGGACAGGGGAACTACGAGCAGTACTTC
NA | TRBJ2-5 | many | TRBV28 | CASSLLVNGETQYF | TGTGCCAGCAGTTTACTAGTCAATGGCGAGACCCAGTACTTC
TRBD1 | TRBJ2-7 | few | TRBV9 | CASSAVRDRGSEQYF | TGTGCCAGCAGTGCCGTTAGGGACAGGGGCTCCGAGCAGTACTTC
NA | TRBJ2-7 | NA | TRBV19 | CASKGVGTEVQYF | TGTGCCTCCAAGGGGGTGGGGACGGAGGTGCAGTACTTC
NA | TRBJ2-1 | many | TRBV28 | CASGRNEQFF | TGTGCCAGCGGTAGGAATGAGCAGTTCTTC
NA | TRBJ1-4 | few | TRBV4-2 | CASSQESRGGFEEKLFF | TGTGCCAGCAGCCAAGAGTCCAGGGGAGGTTTCGAAGAAAAACTGTTTTTT
TRBD1 | TRBJ1-1 | few | TRBV10-3 | CAASTTGIIATEAFF | TGTGCCGCCTCAACGACAGGGATCATCGCCACTGAAGCTTTCTTT
NA | TRBJ2-4 | few | TRBV6-2/TRBV6-3 | CASRTPFGVTKNIQYF | TGTGCCAGCAGGACCCCCTTTGGAGTAACCAAAAACATTCAGTACTTC
TRBD2 | TRBJ2-7 | many | TRBV2 | CASRSGSSSYEQYF | TGTGCCAGCAGAAGCGGGAGCTCCTCCTACGAGCAGTACTTC
TRBD1 | TRBJ2-2 | few | TRBV7-9 | CASSVIGTGGLIHTGELFF | TGTGCCAGCAGCGTTATAGGGACAGGGGGCCTTATTCACACCGGGGAGCTGTTTTTT
TRBD2 | TRBJ2-2 | few | TRBV30 | CAWSVQREGTNTGELFF | TGTGCCTGGAGTGTACAGAGGGAGGGGACGAACACCGGGGAGCTGTTTTTT
TRBD1 | TRBJ2-7 | NA | TRBV7-9 | CASSFRTGESYEQYF | TGTGCCAGCAGCTTCCGGACAGGGGAGTCCTACGAGCAGTACTTC
NA | TRBJ2-7 | many | TRBV29-1 | CSVEPGTPYEQYF | TGCAGCGTGGAACCCGGGACCCCCTACGAGCAGTACTTC